The rows below give T cell receptor beta chains drawn from one sample of a study of radiotherapy plus CTLA-4 blockade in lung cancer. The assay was immunoSEQ multiplex PCR, and TCRdb's table has in-frame clones only and misses some. The table has tens of thousands of clones, about 80% seen once. The sequences come from peripheral blood, collected from a patient treated with radiotherapy plus ipilimumab. The receptors were gathered from a human donor with non-small cell lung cancer that progressed on radiotherapy plus ipilimumab. Each CDR3 is given with its conserved first and last residue. D genes are given only for firm matches. Clone size is shown for a subset of rows, as once, few, many or a class of expanded clone.

TRBV4-2	TRBJ2-2	once	TRBD2	18	TGTGCCAGCAGCCAGGGACTAGCGGGGGGTGCGAACACCGGGGAGCTGTTTTTT	CASSQGLAGGANTGELFF
TRBV2	TRBJ1-5	.	TRBD1	13	TGTGCCAGCAGCGACAGGGATGGTCAGCCCCAGCATTTT	CASSDRDGQPQHF
TRBV6-6	TRBJ2-7	.	TRBD1	14	TGTGCCAGCAGTTTGGGACAGGGCATCAACGAGCAGTACTTC	CASSLGQGINEQYF
TRBV28	TRBJ2-5	.	.	15	TGTGCCAGCAGCGGAGGGGGGGAGGGGGAAGAGACCCAGTACTTC	CASSGGGEGEETQYF
TRBV18	TRBJ1-5	.	.	15	TGTGCCAGCTCACCAGGACAGACACTAAATCAGCCCCAGCATTTT	CASSPGQTLNQPQHF
TRBV7-9	TRBJ1-4	few	TRBD1	15	TGTGCCAGCAGCTCCGGACAGGGGGCAGGAGAAAAACTGTTTTTT	CASSSGQGAGEKLFF
TRBV5-1	TRBJ1-4	.	.	16	TGCGCCAGCAGCTTGGCCGAGGCAGGGAGGAATGAAAAACTGTTTTTT	CASSLAEAGRNEKLFF
TRBV9	TRBJ2-2	.	TRBD1	18	TGTGCCAGCAGCCCGGGACAGGGGCGTGGAGCGAACACCGGGGAGCTGTTTTTT	CASSPGQGRGANTGELFF
TRBV7-3	TRBJ2-1	medium-sized	.	13	TGTGCCAGCAGCTTAAACCCCAGGGGACCAACGTTCTTC	CASSLNPRGPTFF
TRBV27	TRBJ2-1	.	TRBD1	14	TGTGCCAGCAGTATCCGGACAGGCAGGTATGAGCAGTTCTTC	CASSIRTGRYEQFF
TRBV2	TRBJ2-5	.	TRBD2	17	TGTGCCAGCAGTGAACGGGGGACTCGCGGGGGGTTGGAGACCCAGTACTTC	CASSERGTRGGLETQYF
TRBV28	TRBJ2-7	few	.	13	TGTGCCAGCAGTTTATCCGGGGAGTACGAGCAGTACTTC	CASSLSGEYEQYF
TRBV4-1	TRBJ1-4	.	TRBD1	15	TGCGCCAGCAGCCTCGGAGGACAGGGAGCTGAAAAACTGTTTTTT	CASSLGGQGAEKLFF
TRBV7-8	TRBJ1-2	.	.	13	TGTGCCAGCAGCTTAGTCAATAACTATGGCTACACCTTC	CASSLVNNYGYTF
TRBV27	TRBJ2-5	.	TRBD2	15	TGTGCCAGCAGTTTAGCGGGGGGCCCCCAAGAGACCCAGTACTTC	CASSLAGGPQETQYF
TRBV25-1	TRBJ1-4	once	.	15	TGTGCCAGCAGTGAAACGGCAGGCCTTAATGAAAAACTGTTTTTT	CASSETAGLNEKLFF
TRBV10-3	TRBJ2-3	.	TRBD2	13	TGTGCCACTTTCGGGGGGACTGGAGATACGCAGTATTTT	CATFGGTGDTQYF
TRBV27	TRBJ2-7	few	TRBD2	17	TGTGCCAGCAGCCACGGACTAGCGGGAGTTTATCGGGTCGAGCAGTACTTC	CASSHGLAGVYRVEQYF
TRBV18	TRBJ1-1	.	.	16	TGTGCCAGCTCACCAAACCGGGCCACCTTGGGCACTGAAGCTTTCTTT	CASSPNRATLGTEAFF
TRBV28	TRBJ2-1	.	TRBD2	23	TGTGCCAGCAGTTTTTCCCTCGTTGGGGGGGCAGAGAAAGCGGGAGGACACTACAATGAGCAGTTCTTC	CASSFSLVGGAEKAGGHYNEQFF
TRBV5-6	TRBJ1-2	.	.	13	TGTGCCAGCAGCCGGGGCCTCCTCAGCGGCTACACCTTC	CASSRGLLSGYTF
TRBV5-1	TRBJ1-3	.	.	15	TGCGCCAGCAGCTTGGGTGAGCTCTCTGGAAACACCATATATTTT	CASSLGELSGNTIYF
TRBV11-2	TRBJ2-2	.	.	15	TGTGCCAGCAGCTTGGGGCAGGGCCCTACCGGGGAGCTGTTTTTT	CASSLGQGPTGELFF
TRBV28	TRBJ2-2	.	TRBD2	18	TGTGCCAGCAGTTTATTTTATACTGGGACTATCAACACCGGGGAGCTGTTTTTT	CASSLFYTGTINTGELFF
TRBV19	TRBJ1-4	medium-sized	.	13	TGTGCCAGTAGTACGACGGTATGGGAAAAACTGTTTTTT	CASSTTVWEKLFF
TRBV28	TRBJ2-1	.	TRBD1	17	TGTGCCAGCAGGCCGATCCGACAGGGTGGGGCAAGGAATGAGCAGTTCTTC	CASRPIRQGGARNEQFF
TRBV4-1	TRBJ1-2	few	TRBD1	15	TGCGCCAGCAGCCAAGATAGGGGGCGCGGCTATGGCTACACCTTC	CASSQDRGRGYGYTF
TRBV28	TRBJ1-5	.	.	14	TGTGCCACCAAGCGTCCGGGGGCGGGTCAGCCCCAGCATTTT	CATKRPGAGQPQHF
TRBV7-9	TRBJ2-7	few	.	12	TGTGCCAGCAGCCCAGGGGCAGGGTGGCAGTACTTC	CASSPGAGWQYF
TRBV4-1	TRBJ1-5	.	TRBD1	16	TGCGCCAGCAGCCTGTTTGCGGACAGGGGGGATCAGCCCCAGCATTTT	CASSLFADRGDQPQHF
TRBV27	TRBJ1-4	.	.	14	TGTGCCAGCAGACTGGGGGGGGCGGGGGAAAAACTGTTTTTT	CASRLGGAGEKLFF
TRBV6-1	TRBJ2-7	.	.	14	TGTGCCAGCACCTTGGGGGGACTCTCCTCCGAGCAGTACTTC	CASTLGGLSSEQYF
TRBV27	TRBJ1-2	.	.	16	TGTGCCAGCAGTTTACAGGGGTTCGTGTCTAACTATGGCTACACCTTC	CASSLQGFVSNYGYTF
TRBV27	TRBJ2-1	.	TRBD2	15	TGTGCCAGCAGTTCGTCGACTAGCGGGAGTTCGGAGCAGTTCTTC	CASSSSTSGSSEQFF
TRBV7-9	TRBJ2-2	.	.	15	TGTGCCAGCAGCCCTTGGACAGATAACACCGGGGAGCTGTTTTTT	CASSPWTDNTGELFF
TRBV21-1	TRBJ2-4	few	.	20	TGTGCCAGCAGCAAAGATCCGCAGGGAACGTGGGTCCTAGCCAAAAACATTCAGTACTTC	CASSKDPQGTWVLAKNIQYF
TRBV27	TRBJ1-2	.	TRBD1	15	TGTGCCAGCAGTCCCACGACAGGGGGTGGCTATGGCTACACCTTC	CASSPTTGGGYGYTF
TRBV2	TRBJ2-2	.	TRBD1	15	TGTGCCAGCAGCAAGACAGGGGGCTACACCGGGGAGCTGTTTTTT	CASSKTGGYTGELFF
TRBV28	TRBJ2-2	once	TRBD1	16	TGTGCCAGCAGTCTTCTACGGACAGGGGACACCGGGGAGCTGTTTTTT	CASSLLRTGDTGELFF
TRBV29-1	TRBJ2-1	.	TRBD2	15	TGCAGCGTTGAAGAGGGTGACGGGAGGGCCAATGAGCAGTTCTTC	CSVEEGDGRANEQFF
TRBV28	TRBJ1-2	once	.	14	TGTGCCAGCAGTTTAGGAGAGGGGGGCTATGGCTACACCTTC	CASSLGEGGYGYTF
TRBV29-1	TRBJ1-2	.	.	13	TGCAGCGTTGATTCGACGGCTGACTATGGCTACACCTTC	CSVDSTADYGYTF
TRBV19	TRBJ1-1	.	.	15	TGTGCCAGTAGAGGCAGGGCCCCCATGAACACTGAAGCTTTCTTT	CASRGRAPMNTEAFF
TRBV18	TRBJ2-7	.	TRBD2	15	TGTGCCAGCTCACCTGTGGGAACTAGCGGGTACGAGCAGTACTTC	CASSPVGTSGYEQYF
TRBV4-1	TRBJ2-7	once	TRBD1	16	TGCGCCAGCAGCCAATCGGTGGGGGACAGGGGCTACGAGCAGTACTTC	CASSQSVGDRGYEQYF
TRBV4-1	TRBJ2-3	.	.	14	TGCGCCAGCAGCCAGGTCAGGGACACAGATACGCAGTATTTT	CASSQVRDTDTQYF
TRBV7-9	TRBJ2-5	.	.	15	TGTGCCAGCAGCCCGCCTTACAGGGGAGGAGAGACCCAGTACTTC	CASSPPYRGGETQYF